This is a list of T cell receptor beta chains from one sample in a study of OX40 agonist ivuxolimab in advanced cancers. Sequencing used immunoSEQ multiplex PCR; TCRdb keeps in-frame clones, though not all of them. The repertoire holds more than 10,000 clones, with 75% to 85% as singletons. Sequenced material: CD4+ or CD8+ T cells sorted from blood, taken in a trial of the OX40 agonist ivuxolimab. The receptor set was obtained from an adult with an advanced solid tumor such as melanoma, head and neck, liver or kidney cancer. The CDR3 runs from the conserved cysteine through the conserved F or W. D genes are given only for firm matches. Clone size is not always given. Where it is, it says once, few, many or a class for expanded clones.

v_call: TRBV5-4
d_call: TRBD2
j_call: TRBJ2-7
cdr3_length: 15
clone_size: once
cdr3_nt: TGTGCCAGCAGCCCGGGACTAGCGGGGGCCTACGAGCAGTACTTC
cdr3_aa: CASSPGLAGAYEQYF

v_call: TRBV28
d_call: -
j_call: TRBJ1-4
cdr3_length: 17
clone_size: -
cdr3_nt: TGTGCCAGCAGGTCTCTGGACCGATTTCTTTCTAATGAAAAACTGTTTTTT
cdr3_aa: CASRSLDRFLSNEKLFF

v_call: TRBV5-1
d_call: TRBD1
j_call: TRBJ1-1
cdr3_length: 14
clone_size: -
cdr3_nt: TGCGCCAGCACCGAAGGACAGGGGAGCACTGAAGCTTTCTTT
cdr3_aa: CASTEGQGSTEAFF

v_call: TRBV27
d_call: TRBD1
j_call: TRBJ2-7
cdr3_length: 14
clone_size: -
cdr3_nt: TGTGCCAGCAGTTTAGACAGGGGTCCGTACGAGCAGTACTTC
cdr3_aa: CASSLDRGPYEQYF

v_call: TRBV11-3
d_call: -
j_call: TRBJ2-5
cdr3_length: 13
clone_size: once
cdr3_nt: TGTGCCAGCAGCTTCGGACAGTCAGAGACCCAGTACTTC
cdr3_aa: CASSFGQSETQYF

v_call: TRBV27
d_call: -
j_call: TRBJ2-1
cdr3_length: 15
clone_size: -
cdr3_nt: TGTGCCAGCAGTTTGACGCGCGAGAGACACAATGAGCAGTTCTTC
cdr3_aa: CASSLTRERHNEQFF

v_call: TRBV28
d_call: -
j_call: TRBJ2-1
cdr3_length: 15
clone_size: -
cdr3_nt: TGTGCCAGCAAGGGTCAAAGGAGCTCCTACAATGAGCAGTTCTTC
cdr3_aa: CASKGQRSSYNEQFF

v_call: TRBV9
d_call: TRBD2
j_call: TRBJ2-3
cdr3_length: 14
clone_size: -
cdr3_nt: TGTGCCAGCAACCCTAGCGGTAGCACAGATACGCAGTATTTT
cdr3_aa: CASNPSGSTDTQYF

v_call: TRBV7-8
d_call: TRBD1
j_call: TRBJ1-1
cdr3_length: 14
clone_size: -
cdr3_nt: TGTGCCAGCAGCCTAACAGGGGGTACCACTGAAGCTTTCTTT
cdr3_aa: CASSLTGGTTEAFF

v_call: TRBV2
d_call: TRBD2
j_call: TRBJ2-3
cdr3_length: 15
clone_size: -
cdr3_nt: TGTGCCATGACCAGACTAGCGGGGGGCACAGATACGCAGTATTTT
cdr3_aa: CAMTRLAGGTDTQYF

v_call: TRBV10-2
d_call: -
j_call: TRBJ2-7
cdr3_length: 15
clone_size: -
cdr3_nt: TGCGCCAGCAGTGAGTCCGGCGGCAAACTCTACGAGCAGTACTTC
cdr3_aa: CASSESGGKLYEQYF

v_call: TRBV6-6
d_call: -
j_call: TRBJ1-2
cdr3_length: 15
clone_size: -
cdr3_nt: TGTGCCAGCAGTTACGTCAGAGCACCTAACTATGGCTACACCTTC
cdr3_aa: CASSYVRAPNYGYTF

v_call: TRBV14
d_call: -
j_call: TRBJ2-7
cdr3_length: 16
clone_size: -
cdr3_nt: TGTGCCAGCAGCCAGGCACGGACACGAGGAACCTACGAGCAGTACTTC
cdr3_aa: CASSQARTRGTYEQYF

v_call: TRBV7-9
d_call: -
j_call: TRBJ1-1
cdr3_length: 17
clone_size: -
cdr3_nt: TGTGCCAGCAGCCCTACCATGGGCGGCAACCCGAACACTGAAGCTTTCTTT
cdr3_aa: CASSPTMGGNPNTEAFF

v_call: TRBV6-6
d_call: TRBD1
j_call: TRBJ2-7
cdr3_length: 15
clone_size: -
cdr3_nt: TGTGCCAGCAGCTACCCGACAGGGGACGGCTACGAGCAGTACTTC
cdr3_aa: CASSYPTGDGYEQYF

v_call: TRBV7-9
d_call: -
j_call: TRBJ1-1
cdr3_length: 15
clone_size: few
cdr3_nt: TGTGCCAGCAGCCCACGACAGCCCTCGAACACTGAAGCTTTCTTT
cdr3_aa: CASSPRQPSNTEAFF

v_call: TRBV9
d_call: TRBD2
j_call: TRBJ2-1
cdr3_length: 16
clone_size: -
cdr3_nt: TGTGCCAGCAGCGTCTCTGGACTAGCGGAGCGGATTGAGCAGTTCTTC
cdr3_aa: CASSVSGLAERIEQFF

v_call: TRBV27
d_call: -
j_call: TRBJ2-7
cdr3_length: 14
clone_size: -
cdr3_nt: TGTGCCAGCAGTTTCTCTGACAGATTTTACGAGCAGTACTTC
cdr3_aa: CASSFSDRFYEQYF

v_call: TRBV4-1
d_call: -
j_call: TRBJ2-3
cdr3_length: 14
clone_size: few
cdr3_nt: TGCGCCAGCAGCCAAGACGCTCGCACAGATACGCAGTATTTT
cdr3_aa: CASSQDARTDTQYF

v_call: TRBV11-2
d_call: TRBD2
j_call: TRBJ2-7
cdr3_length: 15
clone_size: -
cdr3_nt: TGTGCCAGCAGCTCGACCCCTAGCGGGGGGCTCCAGCAGTACTTC
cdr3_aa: CASSSTPSGGLQQYF

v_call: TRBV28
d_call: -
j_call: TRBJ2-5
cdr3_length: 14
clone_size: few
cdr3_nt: TGTGCCAGCAGTCTACTGGGGGATGGAGAGACCCAGTACTTC
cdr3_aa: CASSLLGDGETQYF